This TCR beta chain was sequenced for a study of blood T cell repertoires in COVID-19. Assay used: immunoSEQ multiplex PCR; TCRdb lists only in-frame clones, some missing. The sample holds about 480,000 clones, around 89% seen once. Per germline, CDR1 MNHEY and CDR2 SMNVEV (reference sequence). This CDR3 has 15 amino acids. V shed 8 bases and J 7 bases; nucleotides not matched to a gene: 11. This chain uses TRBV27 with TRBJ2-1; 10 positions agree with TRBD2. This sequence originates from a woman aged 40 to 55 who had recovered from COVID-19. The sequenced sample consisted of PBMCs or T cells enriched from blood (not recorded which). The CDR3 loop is CASRLGSGRMNEQFF. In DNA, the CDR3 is TGTGCCAGCCGTCTCGGTAGCGGGAGGATGAATGAGCAGTTCTTC.